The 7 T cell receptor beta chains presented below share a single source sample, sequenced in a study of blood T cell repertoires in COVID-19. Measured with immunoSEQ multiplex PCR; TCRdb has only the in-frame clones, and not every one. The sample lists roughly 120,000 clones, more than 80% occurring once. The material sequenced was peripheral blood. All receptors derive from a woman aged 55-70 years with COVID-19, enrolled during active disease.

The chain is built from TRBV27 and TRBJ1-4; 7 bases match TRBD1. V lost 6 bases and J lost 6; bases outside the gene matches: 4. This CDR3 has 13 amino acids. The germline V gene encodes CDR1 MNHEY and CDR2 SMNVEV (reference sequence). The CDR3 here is CASSLRGYEKLFF. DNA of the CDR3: TGTGCCAGCAGCCTCAGGGGGTATGAAAAACTGTTTTTT.

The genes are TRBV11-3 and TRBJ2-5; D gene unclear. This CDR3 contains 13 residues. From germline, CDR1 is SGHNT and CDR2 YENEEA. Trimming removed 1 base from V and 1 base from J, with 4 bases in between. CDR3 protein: CASSLGLQETQYF. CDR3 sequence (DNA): TGTGCCAGCAGCTTAGGACTCCAAGAGACCCAGTACTTC.

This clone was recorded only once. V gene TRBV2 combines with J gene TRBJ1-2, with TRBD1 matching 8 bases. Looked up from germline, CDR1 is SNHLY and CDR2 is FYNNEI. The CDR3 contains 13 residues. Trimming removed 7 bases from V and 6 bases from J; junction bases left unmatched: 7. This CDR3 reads CASTATGVDGYTF. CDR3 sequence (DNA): TGTGCCAGCACCGCGACAGGGGTGGATGGCTACACCTTC.

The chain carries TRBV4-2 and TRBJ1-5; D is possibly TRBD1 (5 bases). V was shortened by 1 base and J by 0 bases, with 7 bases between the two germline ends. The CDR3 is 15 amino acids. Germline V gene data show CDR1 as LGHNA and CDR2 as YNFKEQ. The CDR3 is CASSQGQTSNQPQHF. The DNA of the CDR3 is TGTGCCAGCAGCCAAGGACAGACTAGCAATCAGCCCCAGCATTTT.

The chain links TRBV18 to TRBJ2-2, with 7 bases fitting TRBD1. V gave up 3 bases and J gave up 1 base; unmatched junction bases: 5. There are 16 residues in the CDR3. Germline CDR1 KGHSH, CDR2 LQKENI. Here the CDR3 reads CASSPGQIRNTGELFF. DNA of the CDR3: TGTGCCAGCTCACCGGGACAGATTAGGAACACCGGGGAGCTGTTTTTT. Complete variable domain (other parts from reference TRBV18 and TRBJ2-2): NAGVMQNPRHLVRRRGQEARLRCSPMKGHSHVYWYRQLPEEGLKFMVYLQKENIIDESGMPKERFSAEFPKEGPSILRIQQVVRGDSAAYFCASSPGQIRNTGELFFGEGSRLTVL.

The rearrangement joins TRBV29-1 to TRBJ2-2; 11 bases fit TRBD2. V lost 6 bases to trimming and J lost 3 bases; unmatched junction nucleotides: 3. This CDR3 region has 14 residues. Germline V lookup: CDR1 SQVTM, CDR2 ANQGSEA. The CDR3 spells CSVVAGGYTGELFF. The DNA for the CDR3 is TGCAGCGTAGTAGCGGGGGGGTACACCGGGGAGCTGTTTTTT.

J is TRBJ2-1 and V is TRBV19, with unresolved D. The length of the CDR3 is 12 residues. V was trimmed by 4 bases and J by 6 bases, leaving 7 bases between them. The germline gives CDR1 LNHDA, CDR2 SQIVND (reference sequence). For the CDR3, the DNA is TGTGCCAGTAGTAACACAATCAATGAGCAGTTCTTC. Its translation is CASSNTINEQFF.